This T cell receptor beta chain was retrieved from a study of OX40 agonist ivuxolimab in advanced cancers. For the study at large: Dose-escalation patients' cancers were hepatocellular carcinoma, melanoma, renal cell or head and neck cancer. Study-wide results and limits: Clonal expansion by week 6 occurred in CD4+ and CD8+ blood T cells (at 0.1 to 3.0 mg/kg). In general, CD8+ T cells held more expanded clones than CD4+ did, on average.

CDR1 is MDHEN, CDR2 SYDVKM, per germline. V dropped 4 bases and J dropped 2 bases, with 17 bases sitting between them. This CDR3 region has 16 residues. Patients were ruled out by autoimmune disease history or systemic immunosuppression. With regard to this clone: What it recognizes is unknown.

Sequenced by immunoSEQ multiplex PCR; TCRdb stores in-frame clones only, minus some. The data show about 49,000 clones, 85% seen once. The genes are TRBV28 and TRBJ1-2, with D unclear. The material sequenced was CD4+ or CD8+ T cells sorted from blood, taken in a trial of the OX40 agonist ivuxolimab. The receptor was derived from an adult with an advanced solid tumor such as melanoma, head and neck, liver or kidney cancer. CDR3 DNA sequence: TGTGCCAGCAGTTCCCAGACCCTTCCAACAAACTATGGCTACACCTTC. This codes for CASSSQTLPTNYGYTF.